What follows are 11 T cell receptor beta chains derived from one specimen sequenced in a study of OX40 agonist ivuxolimab in advanced cancers. Data came from immunoSEQ multiplex PCR; TCRdb stores just in-frame clones and leaves some out. The table lists about 48,000 clones, roughly 90% of them singletons. Specimen: CD4+ or CD8+ T cells sorted from blood, collected in a trial of the OX40 agonist ivuxolimab. These receptors came from an adult with an advanced solid tumor such as melanoma, head and neck, liver or kidney cancer.

This chain links TRBV4-1 with TRBJ1-2, with D possibly TRBD1 on 5 matching bases. V was shortened by 0 bases and J by 5 bases, with 13 bases between the two germline ends. The V gene's germline CDR1 is MGHRA and CDR2 YSYEKL. CDR3 length: 15 residues. This CDR3 is CASSQDVWGRYGYTF. CDR3 DNA: TGCGCCAGCAGCCAAGATGTGTGGGGGAGGTATGGCTACACCTTC.

The chain has TRBV28 and TRBJ2-7, with 10 bases identical to TRBD1. The CDR3 extends over 16 amino acids. Germline loops: CDR1 MDHEN, CDR2 SYDVKM. V was pared by 5 bases and J by 3 bases, with 10 bases of the junction left unmatched. In DNA, the CDR3 is TGTGCCAGCAGTCCCCGCGCAGGGACAGGGGACTACGAGCAGTACTTC. Encoded protein: CASSPRAGTGDYEQYF.

Note on this clone: At one boundary the junction diverges from the germline segment, which might be a read error. The V gene is TRBV7-8, the J gene TRBJ1-5; possible D gene TRBD1, 5 bases. CDR1 SGHVS and CDR2 FQNEAQ come from the germline V gene. CDR3 length equals 14 residues. The CDR3, as DNA: TGTGCCAGCAGTTTAGCAGGGCCCAATCAGCCCCAGCATTTT. This encodes CASSLAGPNQPQHF.

The chain joins TRBV19 to TRBJ2-1; 7 nucleotides align to TRBD1. The CDR3 runs 16 residues. The V gene's germline CDR1 is LNHDA and CDR2 SQIVND (reference sequence). J was trimmed by 8 bases and V by 4 bases; bases with no gene match: 14. CDR3 protein: CASSRLTGPWDDEQFF. For the CDR3, the DNA is TGTGCCAGTAGTAGGTTGACAGGGCCCTGGGATGATGAGCAGTTCTTC.

This chain links TRBV7-8 with TRBJ2-7, with D possibly TRBD1 on 6 matching bases. Trimming removed 4 bases at V and 3 bases at J, with 16 bases between. In germline, CDR1 is SGHVS, CDR2 FQNEAQ. The CDR3 totals 15 residues. CDR3 coding DNA: TGTGCCAGCAGCTACCACGACAGGTTGAACTACGAGCAGTACTTC. Protein sequence: CASSYHDRLNYEQYF.

The chain is built from TRBV6-6 and TRBJ2-7, with no clear D. Trimming left V 1 base short and J 6 bases short, with 4 bases between. The CDR3 length is 11 residues. Germline CDR1 and CDR2: MNHNY and SVGAGI (reference sequence). The CDR3 coding sequence is TGTGCCAGCAGTTACTTAGGCGAGCAGTACTTC. It specifies CASSYLGEQYF.

V gene TRBV11-2 combines with J gene TRBJ2-1; 8 bases are a match to TRBD2. J was trimmed by 4 bases and V by 8 bases; bases with no gene match: 7. The germline CDR1 and CDR2 sequences are SGHAT and FQNNGV. The CDR3 loop spans 14 amino acids. The CDR3 DNA sequence: TGTGCCAGCGCCCGGGGGGGTCGATACAATGAGCAGTTCTTC. Translated: CASARGGRYNEQFF.

J is TRBJ2-5 and V is TRBV7-6; a possible D gene is TRBD1 (5 bases). This CDR3 spans 13 amino acids. Germline V gives CDR1 SGHVS, CDR2 FNYEAQ. V was clipped by 2 bases and J by 2 bases, with 6 bases between them. The DNA for the CDR3 is TGTGCCAGCAGCTTAAGACAGCAAGAGACCCAGTACTTC. It is translated as CASSLRQQETQYF.

The gene calls are TRBV7-2 and TRBJ2-1, with 8 bases aligning to TRBD2. Unmatched junction bases numbered 1, after V lost 0 bases and J lost 3 bases. Per germline, CDR1 SGHTA and CDR2 FQGNSA. The CDR3 runs to 15 residues. The CDR3 protein is CASSLAGTSYNEQFF. The CDR3 nucleotides are TGTGCCAGCAGCTTAGCCGGGACTAGCTACAATGAGCAGTTCTTC.

The V and J genes are TRBV29-1 and TRBJ2-7; 7 bases line up with TRBD1. Trimming at V came to 1 base and at J to 4 bases, leaving 13 bases not matched to a gene. The CDR3 length is 16 residues. Per the germline V gene, CDR1 is SQVTM and CDR2 is ANQGSEA. CDR3 DNA: TGCAGCGTTGAAGTGGCTTCGGGACAGCAGGCTTACGAGCAGTACTTC. Translated: CSVEVASGQQAYEQYF.

The rearrangement links TRBV27 to TRBJ2-1; TRBD2 might be the D (6 bases). Germline V gene data show CDR1 as MNHEY and CDR2 as SMNVEV (reference sequence). Trimming stripped 3 bases from V and 3 bases from J, with 12 bases between. There are 15 residues in the CDR3. In nucleotides, the CDR3 is TGTGCCAGCAGTTTGATAATAGCGGACTACAATGAGCAGTTCTTC. Translation: CASSLIIADYNEQFF.